A selection of T cell receptor beta chains follows, all from one sample in a study of T cell responses to AZD1222 COVID-19 vaccine. The table came from immunoSEQ multiplex PCR; TCRdb's copy has only in-frame clones and leaves some out. The sample shows under 150,000 clones, 85% to 90% of them seen only once. Sequencing was performed on peripheral blood, taken 28 days after the second AZD1222 dose. These receptors were taken from an adult who received the AZD1222 COVID-19 vaccine. CDR3s include the opening cysteine and the closing phenylalanine or tryptophan. The order of the fields is D gene, J gene, clone size, V gene, CDR3 DNA, CDR3 protein. D genes are given only for firm matches. The listing skips clone size in some rows; elsewhere it reads once, few, many or a size class.

TRBD2	TRBJ2-2	.	TRBV6-1	TGTGCCAGCAGTGCACTAGCGGGGGGGATGACCGGGGAGCTGTTTTTT	CASSALAGGMTGELFF
TRBD1	TRBJ2-7	.	TRBV7-2	TGTGCCAGCAGCAAAGGGACAGCCTACGAGCAGTACTTC	CASSKGTAYEQYF
.	TRBJ1-1	.	TRBV29-1	TGCAGCGCCTCGGCAGGGAGGGACACTGAAGCTTTCTTT	CSASAGRDTEAFF
.	TRBJ1-2	.	TRBV29-1	TGCAGCGTTGTTTTGGGTAACTATGGCTACACCTTC	CSVVLGNYGYTF
.	TRBJ2-2	.	TRBV2	TGTGCCAGCAGTGATATCGGCAGGGGAGGGTCCGGGGAGCTGTTTTTT	CASSDIGRGGSGELFF
.	TRBJ2-1	.	TRBV3-1/TRBV3-2	TGTGCCAGCAGCCTTGGCGTTTACAATGAGCAGTTCTTC	CASSLGVYNEQFF
TRBD1	TRBJ1-1	.	TRBV19	TGTGCCAGTAGCCGACAGGGTATTTCCACGAACACTGAAGCTTTCTTT	CASSRQGISTNTEAFF
TRBD2	TRBJ2-7	.	TRBV6-5	TGTGCCAGCAGTTACGGGACTAGCGGGAGGATTTACGAGCAGTACTTC	CASSYGTSGRIYEQYF
.	TRBJ2-7	.	TRBV12-3/TRBV12-4	TGTGCCAGCAGTCAGCGGGCCGAGCAGTACTTC	CASSQRAEQYF
.	TRBJ1-4	few	TRBV30	TGTGCCTGGTCCCCCCTGGGCACTAATGAAAAACTGTTTTTT	CAWSPLGTNEKLFF
.	TRBJ1-1	.	TRBV7-3	TGTGCCAGCAGCTTAAATATTCGCACTGAAGCTTTCTTT	CASSLNIRTEAFF
TRBD2	TRBJ2-1	.	TRBV6-5	TGTGCCAGCCTGACTAGCGGGGTTCTCAATGAGCAGTTCTTC	CASLTSGVLNEQFF
.	TRBJ1-1	.	TRBV21-1	TGTGCCAGCAGCCCGCGGGCCACTGAAGCTTTCTTT	CASSPRATEAFF
TRBD1	TRBJ1-4	.	TRBV7-8	TGTGCCAGCAGCTCTCTCGGACAGGGGAAAAATGAAAAACTGTTTTTT	CASSSLGQGKNEKLFF
TRBD2	TRBJ2-3	.	TRBV5-1	TGCGCCAGCAGCGCCGCCGGGACTAACGCAGATACGCAGTATTTT	CASSAAGTNADTQYF
.	TRBJ2-5	.	TRBV21-1	TGTGCCAGCAGGCCCCGGGACAGGGGGAGGCAGACCCAGTACTTC	CASRPRDRGRQTQYF
TRBD1	TRBJ1-2	.	TRBV5-6	TGTGCCAGCAGCCATTTGACAGGGGGCCATGGCTACACCTTC	CASSHLTGGHGYTF
.	TRBJ2-5	.	TRBV18	TGTGCCAGCTCACCATTTTTTAACCAAGAGACCCAGTACTTC	CASSPFFNQETQYF
TRBD1	TRBJ1-5	.	TRBV19	TGTGCCAGTAGGGGACAGATCTATAGCAATCAGCCCCAGCATTTT	CASRGQIYSNQPQHF
TRBD2	TRBJ2-1	once	TRBV7-6	TGTGCCAGCAGCTTAGCGCGGGGGGACTTCTCCTACAATGAGCAGTTCTTC	CASSLARGDFSYNEQFF
.	TRBJ2-7	.	TRBV7-9	TGTGCCAGCAGCCCGGGTCCCCCAGGGGAAGGGTACGAGCAGTACTTC	CASSPGPPGEGYEQYF
.	TRBJ2-1	few	TRBV5-1	TGCGCCAGCAGCTTGGCTGCTAGTCTTGGAACGAGCTCCTACAATGAGCAGTTCTTC	CASSLAASLGTSSYNEQFF
TRBD1	TRBJ1-2	.	TRBV27	TGTGCCAGCAGTTCACCGGGACAGGGTTATGGCTACACCTTC	CASSSPGQGYGYTF
TRBD1	TRBJ1-3	.	TRBV6-5	TGTGCCAGCAGTCGGACAGGGGACTCTGGAAACACCATATATTTT	CASSRTGDSGNTIYF
.	TRBJ1-3	.	TRBV5-1	TGCGCCAGCAGCTCCGACAGGAATGGAGACACCATATATTTT	CASSSDRNGDTIYF
.	TRBJ2-1	.	TRBV7-3	TGTGCCAGCAGCTTGGGACATAACAATGAGCAGTTCTTC	CASSLGHNNEQFF
.	TRBJ2-7	.	TRBV5-4	TGTGCCAGCAGCTTGTCAGATTCATCCTACGAGCAGTACTTC	CASSLSDSSYEQYF
.	TRBJ2-7	once	TRBV19	TGTGCCAGTAGTATGCAGACCCGTAAACACGAGCAGTACTTC	CASSMQTRKHEQYF
.	TRBJ2-3	.	TRBV28	TGTGCCAGCAGTTTGCGGGTCAGTGGGACAGATACGCAGTATTTT	CASSLRVSGTDTQYF
TRBD2	TRBJ2-1	.	TRBV29-1	TGCAGCGTTATAGCGGGGAACTACAATGAGCAGTTCTTC	CSVIAGNYNEQFF
.	TRBJ1-2	.	TRBV28	TGTGCCAGCAGACGAATGAATGGCTACACCTTC	CASRRMNGYTF
TRBD1	TRBJ1-2	once	TRBV3-1/TRBV3-2	TGTGCCAGCAGCCAAGGGCGCCAGGGGGCAGGTGGCTACACCTTC	CASSQGRQGAGGYTF
TRBD1	TRBJ1-5	.	TRBV4-3	TGCGCCAGCAGCCAAGGGGACAGGGGTCAGCCCCAGCATTTT	CASSQGDRGQPQHF
.	TRBJ2-2	.	TRBV18	TGTGCCAGCTCACCACCGGGCTGGAACACCGGGGAGCTGTTTTTT	CASSPPGWNTGELFF
TRBD1	TRBJ2-5	.	TRBV2	TGTGCCAGCAGTGCCGGGACAGAAGAGACCCAGTACTTC	CASSAGTEETQYF
.	TRBJ1-1	.	TRBV30	TGTGCCTGGAATTTCGGCAGACTGAACACTGAAGCTTTCTTT	CAWNFGRLNTEAFF
TRBD1	TRBJ1-1	.	TRBV19	TGTGCCAGTGATCAGGGGGCGCTGGGAACTGAAGCTTTCTTT	CASDQGALGTEAFF
.	TRBJ2-4	.	TRBV28	TGTGCCAGCAGTTTACTTGGAGCTGGCGGGGACATTCAGTACTTC	CASSLLGAGGDIQYF
TRBD2	TRBJ2-5	.	TRBV6-2/TRBV6-3	TGTGCCAGCAGTTGGGGGGGATCCCAAGAGACCCAGTACTTC	CASSWGGSQETQYF
TRBD1	TRBJ1-4	.	TRBV19	TGTGCCAGTAGTATTCCCCGGAGGGGGCAAGAAAAACTGTTTTTT	CASSIPRRGQEKLFF